A single sample gave rise to the 4 T cell receptor beta chains below, sequenced in a study of low-dose radiotherapy and immunotherapy resistance in tumors. TRAV- and TRBV-specific primers were used for first-strand cDNA, which covered alpha and beta chains. Amplification of TCRs used a constant-region primer and V-primer adapter for roughly 21 PCR cycles. MiXCR, applied by TCRdb to the reads, yields one record per CDR3 protein. The data hold some 60,000 distinct CDR3 sequences, with more than 20% observed a single time. Time point: before trial treatment. Sample: PBMCs, taken before treatment. These receptors came from a male donor with rectosigmoid adenocarcinoma.

In this sample, this clonotype turned up many times. The chain combines TRBV3-1 with TRBJ2-7, with 13 bases aligning to TRBD2. CDR3 size: 15 residues. Germline lookup yields CDR1 LGHDT and CDR2 YNNKEL (reference sequence). J was trimmed by 1 base and V by 6 bases; bases with no gene match: 3. The CDR3 region is CASRRTSGGSYEQYF. CDR3 bases: TGTGCCAGCAGAAGGACTAGCGGGGGATCCTACGAGCAGTACTTC.

The table lists this clonotype with many counts. The chain joins TRBV12-3 or TRBV12-4 to TRBJ1-1, with 7 bases aligning to TRBD1. The ends lost 4 bases at V and 4 bases at J; junction bases unmatched: 6. The CDR3 is 14 residues long. CDR3 amino acids: CASSYRDSFTEAFF. CDR3 nucleotide sequence: TGTGCCAGCAGTTACCGGGACAGCTTCACTGAAGCTTTCTTT.

This clonotype came up many times. This chain links TRBV29-1 with TRBJ1-1; D not certain. V was trimmed by 2 bases and J by 3 bases, leaving 10 bases between them. Germline loops: CDR1 SQVTM, CDR2 ANQGSEA. The CDR3 is made up of 13 amino acids. CDR3 DNA sequence: TGCAGCGTTGAATACCGAACTCACACTGAAGCTTTCTTT. Translating gives CSVEYRTHTEAFF.

This clonotype showed up many times. The chain carries TRBV6-5 and TRBJ2-2, with TRBD1 as a possible D gene (6 bases). CDR3 length: 15 residues. CDR1 and CDR2 (germline): MNHEY, SVGAGI. Trimming took off 6 bases at V and 7 bases at J, with 18 bases between the two ends. CDR3 DNA sequence: TGTGCCAGCAGCCTTTGGACAGCTACGGGCGGGGAGCTGTTTTTT. This sequence encodes CASSLWTATGGELFF.